This TCR beta chain was recovered during a study of regulatory T cells in long-lasting Graves disease. To make TCR beta libraries, researchers used iRepertoire HTBI primers and Arm-PCR of CDR3 regions. TCRdb re-called the multiplex PCR reads through MiXCR, storing one row per CDR3 protein. The sample contains some 370,000 distinct CDR3 sequences, approximately 12% of which appear only once. Time point noted: newly diagnosed GD, antithyroid drugs for less than 3 months. From RNA extracted from PBMCs, the TCR library was made. The patients were drawn from one endocrinology department in Xi'an, China. This clonotype came up many times. Its antigen is unidentified. Study results and caveats: Since the sample size was small, accuracy may have been reduced.

Separately, the same data were catalogued under a study of T cells in Graves' hyperthyroidism and ophthalmopathy.

The material was peripheral blood mononuclear cells (PBMCs), obtained at new diagnosis, from a patient treated with antithyroid drugs. The sequence was obtained from a woman aged 18-29 years with Graves disease.

CDR3 coding DNA: TGTGCCAGCAGCTTCGGGAGCAGGAACACTGAAGCTTTCTTT. Protein product: CASSFGSRNTEAFF. The genes are TRBV7-9 and TRBJ1-1; the D is unclear. CDR3 length: 14 amino acids. Germline V CDR1 and CDR2: SEHNR, FQNEAQ (reference sequence). V gave up 3 bases and J gave up 1 base, with 9 bases separating them.